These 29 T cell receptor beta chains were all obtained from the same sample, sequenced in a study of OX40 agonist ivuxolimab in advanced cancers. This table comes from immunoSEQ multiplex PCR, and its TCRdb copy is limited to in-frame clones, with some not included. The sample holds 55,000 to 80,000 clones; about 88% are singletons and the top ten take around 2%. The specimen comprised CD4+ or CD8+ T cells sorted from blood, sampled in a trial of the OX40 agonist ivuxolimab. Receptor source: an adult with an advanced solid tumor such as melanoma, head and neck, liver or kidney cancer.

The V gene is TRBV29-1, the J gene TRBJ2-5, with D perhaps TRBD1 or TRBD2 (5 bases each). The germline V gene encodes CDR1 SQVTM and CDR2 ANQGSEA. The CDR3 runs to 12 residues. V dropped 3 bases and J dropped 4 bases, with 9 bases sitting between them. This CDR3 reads CSVERDLETQYF. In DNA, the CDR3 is TGCAGCGTTGAGAGGGACCTAGAGACCCAGTACTTC.

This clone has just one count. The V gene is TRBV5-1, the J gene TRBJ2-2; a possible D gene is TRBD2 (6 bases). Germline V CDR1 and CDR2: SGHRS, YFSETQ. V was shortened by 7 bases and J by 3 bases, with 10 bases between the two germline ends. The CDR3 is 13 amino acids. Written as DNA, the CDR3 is TGCGCCAGCGGGGGAGGTGACACCGGGGAGCTGTTTTTT. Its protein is CASGGGDTGELFF.

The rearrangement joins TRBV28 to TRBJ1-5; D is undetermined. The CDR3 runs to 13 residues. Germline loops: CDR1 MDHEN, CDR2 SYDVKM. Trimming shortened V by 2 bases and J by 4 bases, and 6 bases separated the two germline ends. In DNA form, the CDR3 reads TGTGCCAGCAGTTTAGCGATGAATCAGCCCCAGCATTTT. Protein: CASSLAMNQPQHF.

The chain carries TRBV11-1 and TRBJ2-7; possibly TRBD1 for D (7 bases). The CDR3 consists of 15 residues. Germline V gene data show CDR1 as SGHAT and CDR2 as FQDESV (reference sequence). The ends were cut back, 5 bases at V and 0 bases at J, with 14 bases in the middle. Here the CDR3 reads CASSPRGESSYEQYF. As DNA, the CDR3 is TGTGCCAGCAGCCCCAGGGGGGAATCCTCCTACGAGCAGTACTTC.

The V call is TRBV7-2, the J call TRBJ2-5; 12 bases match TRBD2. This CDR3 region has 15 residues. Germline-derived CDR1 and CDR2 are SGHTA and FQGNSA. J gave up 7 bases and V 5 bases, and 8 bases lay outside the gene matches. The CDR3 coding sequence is TGTGCCAGCAGCCCCTCCTCTAGCGGGAGGGGGACCCAGTACTTC. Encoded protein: CASSPSSSGRGTQYF.

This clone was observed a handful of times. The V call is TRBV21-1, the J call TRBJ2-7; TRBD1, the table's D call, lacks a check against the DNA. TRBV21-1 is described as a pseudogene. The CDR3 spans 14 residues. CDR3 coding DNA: TGTGCCAGCAGCCGACGACAGGGTACCCACGAGCAGTACTTC. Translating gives CASSRRQGTHEQYF.

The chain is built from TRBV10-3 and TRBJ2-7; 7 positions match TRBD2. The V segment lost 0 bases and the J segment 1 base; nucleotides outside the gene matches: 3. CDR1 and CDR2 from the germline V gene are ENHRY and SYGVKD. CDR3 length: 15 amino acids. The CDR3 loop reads CAISESLGGSYEQYF. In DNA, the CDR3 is TGTGCCATCAGTGAGTCGTTGGGGGGGTCCTACGAGCAGTACTTC.

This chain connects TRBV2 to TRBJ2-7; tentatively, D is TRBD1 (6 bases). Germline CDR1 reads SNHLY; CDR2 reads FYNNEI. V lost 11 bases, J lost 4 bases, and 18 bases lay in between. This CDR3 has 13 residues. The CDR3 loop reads CAGGRSGVYEQYF. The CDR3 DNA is TGTGCCGGGGGCCGGTCAGGAGTGTACGAGCAGTACTTC.

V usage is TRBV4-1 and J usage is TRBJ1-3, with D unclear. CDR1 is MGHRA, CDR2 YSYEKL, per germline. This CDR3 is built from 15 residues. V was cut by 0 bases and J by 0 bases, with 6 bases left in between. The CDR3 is CASSQDILSGNTIYF. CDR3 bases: TGCGCCAGCAGCCAAGATATACTCTCTGGAAACACCATATATTTT.

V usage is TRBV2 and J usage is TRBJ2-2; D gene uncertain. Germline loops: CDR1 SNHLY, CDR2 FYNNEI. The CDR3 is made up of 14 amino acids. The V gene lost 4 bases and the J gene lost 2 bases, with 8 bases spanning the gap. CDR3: CASSADANTGELFF. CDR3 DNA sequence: TGTGCCAGCAGTGCGGACGCCAACACCGGGGAGCTGTTTTTT.

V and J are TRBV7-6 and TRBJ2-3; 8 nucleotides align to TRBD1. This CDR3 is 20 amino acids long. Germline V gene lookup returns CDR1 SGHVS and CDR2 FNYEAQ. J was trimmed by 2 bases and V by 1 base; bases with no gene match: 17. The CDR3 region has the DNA TGTGCCAGCAGCTTAGTCCGCGACAGGGGAAGCTACACAGACACAGATACGCAGTATTTT. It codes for CASSLVRDRGSYTDTDTQYF.

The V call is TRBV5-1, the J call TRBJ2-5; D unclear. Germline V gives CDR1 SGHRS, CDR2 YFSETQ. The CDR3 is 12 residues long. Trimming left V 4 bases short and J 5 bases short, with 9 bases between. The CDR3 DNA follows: TGCGCCAGCAGCCCCCCCAGCGAGACCCAGTACTTC. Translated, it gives CASSPPSETQYF.

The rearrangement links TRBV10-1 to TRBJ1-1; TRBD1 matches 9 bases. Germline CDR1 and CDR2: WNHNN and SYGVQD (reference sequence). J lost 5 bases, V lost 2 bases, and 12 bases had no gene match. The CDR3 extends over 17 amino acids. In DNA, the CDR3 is TGCGCCAGCAGTGAGCGGACAGGGGCGTATTTGGGGACTGAAGCTTTCTTT. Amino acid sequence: CASSERTGAYLGTEAFF.

CDR3 nucleotide sequence: TGTGCCAGTAGTATAGGCCAGCGGAGAATCACAGATACGCAGTATTTT. This sequence encodes CASSIGQRRITDTQYF. The J gene is TRBJ2-3, the V gene TRBV19; D might be TRBD2 (5 bases). The CDR3 runs to 16 residues. Germline lookup yields CDR1 LNHDA and CDR2 SQIVND (reference sequence). V lost 1 base and J 2 bases, leaving 13 bases between the germline ends.

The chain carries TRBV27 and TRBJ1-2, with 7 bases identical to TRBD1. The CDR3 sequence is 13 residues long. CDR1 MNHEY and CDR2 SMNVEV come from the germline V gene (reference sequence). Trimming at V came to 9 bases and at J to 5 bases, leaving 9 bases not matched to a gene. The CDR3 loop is CASSGQDLYGYTF. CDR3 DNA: TGTGCCAGTTCCGGACAGGACCTATATGGCTACACCTTC.

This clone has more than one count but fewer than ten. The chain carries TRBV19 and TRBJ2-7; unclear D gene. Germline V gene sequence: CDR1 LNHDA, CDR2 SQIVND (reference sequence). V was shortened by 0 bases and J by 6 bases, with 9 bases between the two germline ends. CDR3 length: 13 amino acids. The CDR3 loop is CASSIERSGEQYF. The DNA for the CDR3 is TGTGCCAGTAGTATAGAGCGTAGTGGCGAGCAGTACTTC.

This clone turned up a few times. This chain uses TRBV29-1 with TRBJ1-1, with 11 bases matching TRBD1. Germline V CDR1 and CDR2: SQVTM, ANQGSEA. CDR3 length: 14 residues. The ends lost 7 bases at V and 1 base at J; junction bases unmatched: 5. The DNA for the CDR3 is TGCAGCGCATGGACAGGGGGCGGGAACACTGAAGCTTTCTTT. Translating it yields CSAWTGGGNTEAFF.

The CDR3 DNA reads TGTGCCTGGACTAGCGGAGATACGCAGTATTTT. Its translation: CAWTSGDTQYF. The rearrangement uses TRBV30 and TRBJ2-3; 7 bases align to TRBD2. The V gene's germline CDR1 is GTSNPN and CDR2 SVGIG (reference sequence). The CDR3 spans 11 residues. V lost 4 bases to trimming and J lost 5 bases; unmatched junction nucleotides: 0. Based on the CDR3 plus reference TRBV30 and TRBJ2-3, the full variable domain is SQTIHQWPATLVQPVGSPLSLECTVEGTSNPNLYWYRQAAGRGLQLLFYSVGIGQISSEVPQNLSASRPQDRQFILSSKKLLLSDSGFYLCAWTSGDTQYFGPGTRLTVL.

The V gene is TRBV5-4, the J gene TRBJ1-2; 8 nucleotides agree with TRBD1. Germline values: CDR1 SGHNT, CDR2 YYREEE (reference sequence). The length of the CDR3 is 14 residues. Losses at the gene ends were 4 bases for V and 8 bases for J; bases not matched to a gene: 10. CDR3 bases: TGTGCCAGCAGCCAAGACAGGGGCGTCGGCGGCTACACCTTC. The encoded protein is CASSQDRGVGGYTF.

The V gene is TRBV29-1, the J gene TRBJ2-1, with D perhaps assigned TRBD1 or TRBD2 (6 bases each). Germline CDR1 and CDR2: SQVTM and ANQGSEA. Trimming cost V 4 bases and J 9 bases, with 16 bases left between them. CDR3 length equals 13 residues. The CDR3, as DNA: TGCAGCGTTGTTGGGGGGCCCCGTAGTGAGCAGTTCTTC. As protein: CSVVGGPRSEQFF.

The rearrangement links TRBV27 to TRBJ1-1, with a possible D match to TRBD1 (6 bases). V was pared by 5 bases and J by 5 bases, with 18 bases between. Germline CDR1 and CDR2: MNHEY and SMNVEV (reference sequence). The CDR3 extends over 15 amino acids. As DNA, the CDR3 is TGTGCCAGCAGTACCAACAGGGATGGTTGGACTGAAGCTTTCTTT. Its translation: CASSTNRDGWTEAFF.

CDR3 DNA: TGTGCCAGCAGCCACGGGACCCGGGACGGTAATGAAAAACTGTTTTTT. Translated, it gives CASSHGTRDGNEKLFF. The V gene is TRBV7-9, the J gene TRBJ1-4, with D perhaps matching TRBD1 (5 bases). CDR1 SEHNR and CDR2 FQNEAQ come from the germline V gene (reference sequence). Trimming removed 5 bases at V and 4 bases at J, with 17 bases between. The CDR3 runs 16 residues.

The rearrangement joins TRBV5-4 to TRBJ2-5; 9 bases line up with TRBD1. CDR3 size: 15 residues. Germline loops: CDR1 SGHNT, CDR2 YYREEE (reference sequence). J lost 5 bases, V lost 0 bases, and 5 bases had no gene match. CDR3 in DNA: TGTGCCAGCAGCTTGGGACAGGGGGTGGGTGAGACCCAGTACTTC. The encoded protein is CASSLGQGVGETQYF.

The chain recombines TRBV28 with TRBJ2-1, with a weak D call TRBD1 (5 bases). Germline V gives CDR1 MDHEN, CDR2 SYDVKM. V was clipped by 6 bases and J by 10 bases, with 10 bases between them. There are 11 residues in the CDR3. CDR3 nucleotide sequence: TGTGCCAGCAGCACACCAGGGGAGCAGTTCTTC. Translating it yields CASSTPGEQFF.

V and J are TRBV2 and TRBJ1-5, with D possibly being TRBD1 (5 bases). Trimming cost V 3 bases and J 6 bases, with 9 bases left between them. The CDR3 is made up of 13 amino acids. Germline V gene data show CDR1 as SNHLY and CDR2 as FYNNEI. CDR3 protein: CASSETVRQPQHF. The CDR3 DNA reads TGTGCCAGCAGTGAGACAGTACGTCAGCCCCAGCATTTT.

CDR3 in DNA: TGTGCCTCCACGGGGGGTGACTATGGCTACACCTTC. Its protein is CASTGGDYGYTF. The chain has TRBV10-3 and TRBJ1-2, with D possibly being TRBD1 (5 bases). Germline V CDR1 and CDR2: ENHRY, SYGVKD. This CDR3 has 12 residues. Deletions cut 11 bases from V and 3 bases from J, with 13 bases between.

The CDR3 DNA reads TGCAGCGTTGAAGCGCTAGCGGGTCCTACGCAGTATTTT. Translation gives CSVEALAGPTQYF. The rearrangement joins TRBV29-1 to TRBJ2-3; 8 nucleotides align to TRBD2. From germline, CDR1 is SQVTM and CDR2 ANQGSEA. The CDR3 totals 13 residues. J lost 8 bases, V lost 1 base, and 5 bases had no gene match.

This CDR3 reads CSVEVAEGYGYTF. As DNA, the CDR3 is TGCAGCGTTGAAGTGGCCGAGGGCTATGGCTACACCTTC. V is TRBV29-1 and J is TRBJ1-2; D gene uncertain. The CDR3 sequence is 13 residues long. V lost 1 base to trimming and J lost 4 bases, with 10 bases between them. Looked up from germline, CDR1 is SQVTM and CDR2 is ANQGSEA.

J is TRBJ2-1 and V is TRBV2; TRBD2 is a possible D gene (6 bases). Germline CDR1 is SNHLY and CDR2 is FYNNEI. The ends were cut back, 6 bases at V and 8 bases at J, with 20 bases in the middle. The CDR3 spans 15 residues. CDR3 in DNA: TGTGCCAGCAGCGATATACCGGAATGGGGGGATGAGCAGTTCTTC. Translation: CASSDIPEWGDEQFF. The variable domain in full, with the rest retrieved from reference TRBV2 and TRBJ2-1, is EPEVTQTPSHQVTQMGQEVILRCVPISNHLYFYWYRQILGQKVEFLVSFYNNEISEKSEIFDDQFSVERPDGSNFTLKIRSTKLEDSAMYFCASSDIPEWGDEQFFGPGTRLTVL.